This T cell receptor beta chain was sequenced in a study of T cell repertoires in cytomegalovirus infection. This clonotype was detected many times. Antigen specificity is unknown. V lost 5 bases and J 14 bases, leaving 18 bases between the germline ends. The CDR3 sequence is 12 residues long. Germline V gene lookup returns CDR1 SGHVS and CDR2 FQNEAQ. TCRdb called the reads again in MiXCR, with one record for every CDR3 protein. The sample consists of about 830,000 distinct CDR3 sequences, 32% of them appearing once. The rearrangement joins TRBV7-8 to TRBJ2-5; D remains ambiguous. The TCR was taken from a human donor in good health (CMV status not recorded). Some clones in this sample may be carry-over from other donors' samples. The sample in question was cultured CD8+ T cells from PBMCs, obtained from culture after CMV antigen stimulation. The CDR3 spells CASSRGLDPGYF. CDR3 nucleotide sequence: TGTGCCAGCAGCCGTGGTTTGGACCCCGGTTACTTC.